The clone carrying this TCR beta chain was seen many times. TCRbeta library construction was performed incorporating unique molecular identifiers. MiXCR was run by TCRdb on the PCR reads, yielding one entry per CDR3 protein. The sample holds some 640,000 distinct CDR3 sequences, 15% to 20% seen once. This sample was included in a study of T-cell reconstitution after alpha-beta-depleted transplantation in children. The ends lost 5 bases at V and 3 bases at J; junction bases unmatched: 6. Germline loops: CDR1 DFQATT, CDR2 SNEGSKA (reference sequence). This CDR3 is built from 14 residues. This clonotype originated in a human donor who donated a stem cell graft to a child with acute myeloid leukemia. Here the sequenced sample was PBMCs from the stem cell graft donor, taken from the stem cell graft. The rearrangement joins TRBV20-1 to TRBJ2-3; 9 bases map to TRBD1. The CDR3: CSALDRGGTDTQYF. The CDR3 region has the DNA TGCAGTGCTCTGGACAGGGGAGGGACAGATACGCAGTATTTT.